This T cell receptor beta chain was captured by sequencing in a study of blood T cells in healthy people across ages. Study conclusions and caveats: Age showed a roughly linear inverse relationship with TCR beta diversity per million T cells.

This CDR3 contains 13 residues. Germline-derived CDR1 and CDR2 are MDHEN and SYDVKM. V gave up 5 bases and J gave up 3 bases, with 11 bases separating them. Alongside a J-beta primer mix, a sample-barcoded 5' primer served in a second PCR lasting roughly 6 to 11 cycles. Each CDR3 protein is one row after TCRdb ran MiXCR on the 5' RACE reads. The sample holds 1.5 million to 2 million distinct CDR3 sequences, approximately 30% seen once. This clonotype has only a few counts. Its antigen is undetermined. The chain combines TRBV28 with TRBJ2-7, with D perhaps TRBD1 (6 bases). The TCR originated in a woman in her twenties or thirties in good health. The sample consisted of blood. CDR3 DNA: TGTGCCAGCAGTCGTAGCAGGGGCTACGAGCAGTACTTC. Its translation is CASSRSRGYEQYF.